This entry is about one T cell receptor (beta chain). Its cognate antigen has yet to be identified. The input lacks base qualities; no much larger clone sits a single base away. The library was produced with the immunoSEQ multiplex PCR assay. In most patients, genomic DNA was isolated using the Qiagen DNeasy Blood and Tissue Kit and sent frozen to Adaptive Biotechnologies for TCR sequencing. For most patients, high-throughput TCR-beta CDR3 sequencing of genomic DNA was performed by Adaptive Biotechnologies. The paper's data handling went like this. TCR sequencing data for around 20 patients were retrieved from Adaptive's ImmunoSEQ software; three other patients were processed with MiXCR and VDJtools. To correct CD4 versus CD8 sorting errors, sequences present in both subsets at a frequency ratio below 5:1 were removed. CDR3 nucleotide sequences shared between donor and recipient were removed because their origin could not be assigned. To be classed as alloreactive, a clone needed at least 2-fold expansion over unstimulated cells and a minimum CFSE-low frequency of 0.002% (template counts) or 0.001% (read counts). Clones detected in sequenced pre-transplant spleen, lymph node, or MLR CFSE-low populations of the donor or recipient were defined as mappable. The cumulative frequency of alloreactive clones was calculated as a percentage of all sequences, weighted by copy number. This immuneACCESS table, as held by TCRdb, lists in-frame sequences with V and J called but not all clones. Of the missing ones, under half trace to an unresolved V gene in checked studies; the others have no known cause. V, J and clone size derive from that table, while D and trimming were established from the DNA sequence. In this sample the table shows tens of thousands of clones, approximately 87% of which occur a single time. The ten largest clonotypes hold 0.39% of the sample.

Interpreted using the paper, the time point label stands for: cells obtained before transplantation from donor or recipient. CD3+CD4+ and CD3+CD8+ populations were FACS-sorted from unstimulated pre-transplant donor and recipient cells taken from spleen or lymph nodes. The data were taken from a study of graft-versus-host responses after intestinal transplantation (dated by TCRdb to about 2021). As for the study more broadly: Multivisceral, liver-intestinal, or isolated intestinal transplants were received by the recipients. All recipients received anti-thymocyte globulin induction followed by maintenance tacrolimus and steroids for roughly 3 years. After intestinal transplantation, graft-versus-host and host-versus-graft alloreactive T cell clones in the graft, circulation and bone marrow were tracked using bulk TCR-beta CDR3 sequencing. To identify alloreactive clones, pre-transplant mixed lymphocyte reaction products were sequenced and then compared with unstimulated pre-transplant donor and recipient T cells. A cohort of about two dozen intestinal transplant recipients, including one retransplant, was enrolled, and a few patients lacking pretransplant specimens were excluded. A peak of at least 4% donor T cells among recipient peripheral blood mononuclear cells was the definition used for donor T cell macrochimerism. Instead of going to the commercial service, samples from a few later patients were sequenced in-house on an Illumina MiSeq and processed with MiXCR.

Compared with germline, V lacks 4 bases and J lacks 4 bases; bases without a gene match: 13. There are 16 amino acids in the CDR3, from cysteine to phenylalanine inclusive. Only the CDR3 DNA stays, 48 bases, in frame from base 1. The germline V gene (reference sequence) specifies SGHNT as CDR1 and YYREEE as CDR2. General conclusions and limits of the study: GvH clones were detected in recipient bone marrow, and some of these GvH clones were observed earlier in ileal mucosa or blood, consistent with an intestinal mucosal origin. High GvH to HvG T cell clonal ratios were observed in the allografts of patients with donor T cell macrochimerism. The conclusions were limited by the relatively low number and heterogeneity of the intestinal transplant patients. Peak levels of circulating GvH clones were associated with declines in HvG clones early after transplant.

This clonotype was obtained from a human donor who was the organ donor for an intestinal transplant. Recombination connected TRBV5-4 to TRBJ1-1, with 7 middle bases fitting TRBD1. The sequencing used unstimulated CD4+ T cells sorted from spleen or lymph node cells, collected before transplant. The CDR3 is CASSPQGERRVTEAFF. The bases are TGTGCCAGCAGCCCGCAGGGGGAAAGGAGAGTCACTGAAGCTTTCTTT.